This entry describes one TCR beta chain. This receptor's antigen is unknown. Nothing much larger sits one base from this clone, and base qualities are not available. This entry belongs to a study of blood T cell repertoires in COVID-19 (dated by TCRdb to the early 2020s). For the study in its entirety: Samples covering the acute and convalescent phases of COVID-19 were provided by collaborators in the United States, Italy and Spain. The material from the prospective study consisted of cDNA or gDNA derived from T cells, B-cell-depleted T cells, or PBMCs. Subjects who had been exposed to COVID-19, were actively infected with it, or had recovered from it provided the deeply sampled blood TCRbeta repertoires that made up the dataset. The repertoires were released in a freely available public database intended as a resource for research on the immune response to SARS-CoV-2. Samples were obtained from the ongoing ImmuneRACE study (first 160 participants) and from 1,000 to 1,500 subjects provided by 6 global collaborators. The sample metadata nearly always contained a de-identified subject ID, COVID-19 status, age in years and sex. Where HLA class I and class II types were available, the types were taken from metadata supplied by the sample provider, not from assay-based typing.

The immunoSEQ Assay, a bias-controlled multiplex PCR, was used to amplify TCRbeta CDR3 regions from genomic DNA. The authors' pipeline ran thus. Within the assay, amplification of reference gene primers was used to estimate how many nucleated cells each sample contained. To quantify the absolute abundance of each unique TCRbeta CDR3 rearrangement, sequence reads were collapsed and filtered. For each sample, productive Simpson clonality was calculated by taking the square root of Simpson's diversity index across productive rearrangements. As stored in TCRdb, this immuneACCESS dataset retains in-frame rearrangements with V and J assigned. A fraction of the clones does not appear; measured against another copy, unresolved V genes explain less than half of the discrepancy, and the remainder lacks a known reason. That table is the source of V, J and clone size, and D and trimming were worked out from the DNA. This sample gives around 170,000 clones in total; roughly 80% of them show up just once. The leading ten clones occupy approximately 6.2% of the sample.

Points the paper makes about the study in general: How much clinical and demographic metadata was included differed by source and by participant, and the metadata was provided uncurated.

Whole blood was collected in K2EDTA tubes by collaborating institutions according to the institutions' own protocols. For TCRbeta analysis, collaborators shipped samples as frozen whole blood, isolated PBMCs, or DNA extracted from either of those sample types. The receptor comes from a woman in her thirties or forties with acute or convalescent COVID-19. Sequences were obtained from peripheral blood.

The bases are TGTGCCATCAGTGCAGGGTCAGGGAAGAGCACAGATACGCAGTATTTT. This codes for CAISAGSGKSTDTQYF. The chain is encoded by TRBV10-3 joined to TRBJ2-3; 5 matching bases give a weak D call of TRBD1. Trimming costs V 4 bases and J 0 bases, and their ends lie 14 bases apart. Taken from cysteine to phenylalanine, the CDR3 has 16 residues. CDR3 DNA only is kept here, 48 bases in frame from base 1. From the germline V gene, CDR1 is ENHRY and CDR2 is SYGVKD.